This TCR beta chain comes out of a study of PD-1 blockade in classical Hodgkin lymphoma. As for the study in general: Treatment was intravenous nivolumab, 3 mg/kg every 2 weeks, until progression. General study points: Patients who responded completely had about the same baseline diversity as newly diagnosed patients. Before treatment, TCR diversity in newly diagnosed patients was reportedly lower than in healthy donors. Researchers reported that CD4+ TCR diversity, though not CD8+, rose significantly by C4D1.

With respect to this clone: Antigen specificity is unknown.

In every patient, relapse followed autologous stem cell transplantation, while exposure to brentuximab vedotin differed. The table came from immunoSEQ multiplex PCR; TCRdb's copy has only in-frame clones and leaves some out. The repertoire holds several thousand clones, with 80% to 90% as singletons. CDR1 is SGHTA and CDR2 is FQGNSA in the germline V gene. The CDR3 extends over 14 amino acids. The V gene lost 5 bases and the J gene lost 3 bases, with 11 bases spanning the gap. The specimen was peripheral blood mononuclear cells (PBMCs), collected at baseline. The chain employs TRBV7-2 and TRBJ1-5, with D maybe TRBD1 (6 bases). The receptor was isolated from a human donor with classical Hodgkin lymphoma. This CDR3 is CASSRNRDNQPQHF. The CDR3 DNA reads as TGTGCCAGCAGCCGGAACAGGGACAATCAGCCCCAGCATTTT. The full variable domain, in which reference TRBV7-2 and TRBJ1-5 provide the parts outside the CDR3, is GAGVSQSPSNKVTEKGKDVELRCDPISGHTALYWYRQSLGQGLEFLIYFQGNSAPDKSGLPSDRFSAERTGGSVSTLTIQRTQQEDSAVYLCASSRNRDNQPQHFGDGTRLSIL.